This entry describes one TCR beta chain. TCRdb itself ran the 5' RACE reads through MiXCR, one entry per CDR3 protein. This table holds hundreds of thousands of distinct CDR3 sequences, approximately 16% found once. This specimen belongs to a study of T-cell memory formation after mild COVID-19. The receptor was derived from a man younger than 30 who had mild COVID-19 (a few samples of this study predate the infection). Cell type and time point are not known. Material for sequencing was PBMCs or a T cell subset sorted from them (not recorded which).

CDR3 in amino acids: CASSGGDSGNTIYF. As DNA, the CDR3 is TGCGCCAGCAGCGGAGGGGACTCTGGAAACACCATATATTTT. The chain carries TRBV5-1 and TRBJ1-3; TRBD1 might be the D (5 bases). Germline values: CDR1 SGHRS, CDR2 YFSETQ. This CDR3 is 14 amino acids long. V shed 4 bases and J shed 0 bases, with 8 bases lying between them. Complete variable domain (other parts from reference TRBV5-1 and TRBJ1-3): KAGVTQTPRYLIKTRGQQVTLSCSPISGHRSVSWYQQTPGQGLQFLFEYFSETQRNKGNFPGRFSGRQFSNSRSEMNVSTLELGDSALYLCASSGGDSGNTIYFGEGSWLTVV.